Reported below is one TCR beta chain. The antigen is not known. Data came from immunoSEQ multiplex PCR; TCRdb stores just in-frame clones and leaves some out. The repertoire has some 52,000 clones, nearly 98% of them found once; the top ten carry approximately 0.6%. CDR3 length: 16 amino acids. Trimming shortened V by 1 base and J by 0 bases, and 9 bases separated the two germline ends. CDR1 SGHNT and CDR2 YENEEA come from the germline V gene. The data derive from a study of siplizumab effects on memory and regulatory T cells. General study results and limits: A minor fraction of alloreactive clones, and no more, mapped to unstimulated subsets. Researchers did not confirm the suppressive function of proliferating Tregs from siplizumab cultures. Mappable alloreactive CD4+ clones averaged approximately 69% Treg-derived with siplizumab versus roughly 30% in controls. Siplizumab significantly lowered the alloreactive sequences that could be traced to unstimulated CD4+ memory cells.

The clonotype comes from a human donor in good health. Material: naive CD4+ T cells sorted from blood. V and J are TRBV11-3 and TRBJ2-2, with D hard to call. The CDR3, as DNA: TGTGCCAGCAGCTTAGGACGGATCGCGAACACCGGGGAGCTGTTTTTT. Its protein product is CASSLGRIANTGELFF.